This TCR beta chain derives from a study of T cell responses to AZD1222 COVID-19 vaccine. Background on the study: Whether given at about 4 or about 12 weeks, second doses were pooled.

Sequencing was performed with immunoSEQ multiplex PCR; in TCRdb, only in-frame clones are kept and a portion is missing. The sample lists about 53,000 clones; roughly 80% were seen once. Whole-study findings and limits: Seropositivity was recorded at baseline in only 6 or 7 AZD1222 recipients.

CDR3 length: 14 amino acids. Per germline, CDR1 LNHNV and CDR2 YYDKDF (reference sequence). The ends were cut back, 1 base at V and 2 bases at J, with 9 bases in the middle. Notes on this clone: Its specificity is unknown.

The TCR was taken from an adult in good health. Here the sequenced sample was peripheral blood, taken on day 0 of AZD1222 vaccination. The genes are TRBV15 and TRBJ2-7; the D gene is possibly TRBD1 (6 bases). CDR3 bases: TGTGCCACCAGCAGAGTCAGGGGAACCTACGAGCAGTACTTC. This sequence encodes CATSRVRGTYEQYF.